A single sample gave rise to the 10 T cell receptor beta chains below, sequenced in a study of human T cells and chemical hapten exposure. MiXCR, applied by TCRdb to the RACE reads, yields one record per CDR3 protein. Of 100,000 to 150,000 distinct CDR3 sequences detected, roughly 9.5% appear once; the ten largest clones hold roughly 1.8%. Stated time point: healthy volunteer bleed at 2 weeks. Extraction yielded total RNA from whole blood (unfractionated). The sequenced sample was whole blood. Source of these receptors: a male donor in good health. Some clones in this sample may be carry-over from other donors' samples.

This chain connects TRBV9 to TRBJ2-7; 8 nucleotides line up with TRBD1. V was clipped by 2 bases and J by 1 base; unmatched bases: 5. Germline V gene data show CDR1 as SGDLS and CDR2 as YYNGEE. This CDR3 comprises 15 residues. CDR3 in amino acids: CASSVSGTGSYEQYF. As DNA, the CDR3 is TGTGCCAGCAGCGTTTCCGGGACAGGTTCCTACGAGCAGTACTTC.

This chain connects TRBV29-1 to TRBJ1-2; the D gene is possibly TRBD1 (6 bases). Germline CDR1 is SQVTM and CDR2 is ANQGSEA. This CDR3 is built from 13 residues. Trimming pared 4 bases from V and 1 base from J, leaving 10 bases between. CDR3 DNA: TGCAGCGTTGGCACAGGGCTTAACTATGGCTACACCTTC. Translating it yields CSVGTGLNYGYTF.

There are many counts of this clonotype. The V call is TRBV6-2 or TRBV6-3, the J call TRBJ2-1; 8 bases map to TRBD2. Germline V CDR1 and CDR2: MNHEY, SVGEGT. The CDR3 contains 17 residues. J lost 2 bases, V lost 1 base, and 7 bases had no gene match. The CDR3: CASSYFPSGSTYNEQFF. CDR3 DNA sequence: TGTGCCAGCAGTTACTTCCCTAGCGGGTCAACCTACAATGAGCAGTTCTTC.

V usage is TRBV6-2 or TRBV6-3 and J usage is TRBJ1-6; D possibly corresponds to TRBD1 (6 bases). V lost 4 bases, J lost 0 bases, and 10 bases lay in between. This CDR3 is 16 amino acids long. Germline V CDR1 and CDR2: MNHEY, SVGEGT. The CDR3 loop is CASSFDRSSYNSPLHF. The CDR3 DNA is TGTGCCAGCAGTTTCGACAGGAGCTCCTATAATTCACCCCTCCACTTT.

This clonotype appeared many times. The DNA of the CDR3 is TGTGCCAGCAGCTTAGATCCCTGGGGGACAGGAGTAACCGGGGAGCTGTTTTTT. It translates to CASSLDPWGTGVTGELFF. This chain joins TRBV11-3 and TRBJ2-2, with 8 bases aligning to TRBD1. Germline trimming cut 0 bases from V and 5 bases from J; bases unmatched to any gene: 11. The CDR3 has 18 amino acids. CDR1 is SGHNT, CDR2 YENEEA, per germline.

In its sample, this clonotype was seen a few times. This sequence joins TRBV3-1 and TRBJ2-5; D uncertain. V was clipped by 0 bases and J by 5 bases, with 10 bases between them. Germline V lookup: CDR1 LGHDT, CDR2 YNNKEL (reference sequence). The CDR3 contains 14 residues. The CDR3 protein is CASSQDPVMETQYF. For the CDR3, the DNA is TGTGCCAGCAGCCAAGATCCAGTAATGGAGACCCAGTACTTC.

CDR3 in DNA: TGTGCCAGCAGTTACTCGGGACAAAGAGATGAAAAACTGTTTTTT. It yields the protein CASSYSGQRDEKLFF. This chain uses TRBV6-6 with TRBJ1-4; D may be TRBD1 (6 bases). The CDR3 has 15 residues. From germline, CDR1 is MNHNY and CDR2 SVGAGI (reference sequence). Trimming removed 0 bases from V and 6 bases from J, with 11 bases in between.

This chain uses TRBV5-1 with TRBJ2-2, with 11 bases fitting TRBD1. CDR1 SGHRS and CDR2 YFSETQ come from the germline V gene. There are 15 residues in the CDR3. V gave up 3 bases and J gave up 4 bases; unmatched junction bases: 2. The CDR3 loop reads CASSSGQGGTGELFF. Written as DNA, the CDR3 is TGCGCCAGCAGCTCGGGACAGGGGGGCACCGGGGAGCTGTTTTTT.

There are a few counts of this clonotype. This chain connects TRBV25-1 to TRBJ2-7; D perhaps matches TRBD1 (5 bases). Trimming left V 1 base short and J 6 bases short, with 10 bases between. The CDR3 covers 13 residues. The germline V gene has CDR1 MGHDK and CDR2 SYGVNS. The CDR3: CASSEFAGLEQYF. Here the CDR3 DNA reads TGTGCCAGCAGTGAATTCGCAGGGCTCGAGCAGTACTTC.

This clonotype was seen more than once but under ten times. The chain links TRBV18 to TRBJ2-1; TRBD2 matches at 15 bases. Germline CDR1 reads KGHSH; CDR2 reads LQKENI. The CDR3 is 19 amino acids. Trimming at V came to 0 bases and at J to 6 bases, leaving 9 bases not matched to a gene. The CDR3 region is CASSPPGLAGGGTGNEQFF. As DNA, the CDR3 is TGTGCCAGCTCACCACCGGGACTAGCGGGAGGCGGGACAGGCAATGAGCAGTTCTTC. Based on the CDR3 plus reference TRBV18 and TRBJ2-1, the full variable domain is NAGVMQNPRHLVRRRGQEARLRCSPMKGHSHVYWYRQLPEEGLKFMVYLQKENIIDESGMPKERFSAEFPKEGPSILRIQQVVRGDSAAYFCASSPPGLAGGGTGNEQFFGPGTRLTVL.